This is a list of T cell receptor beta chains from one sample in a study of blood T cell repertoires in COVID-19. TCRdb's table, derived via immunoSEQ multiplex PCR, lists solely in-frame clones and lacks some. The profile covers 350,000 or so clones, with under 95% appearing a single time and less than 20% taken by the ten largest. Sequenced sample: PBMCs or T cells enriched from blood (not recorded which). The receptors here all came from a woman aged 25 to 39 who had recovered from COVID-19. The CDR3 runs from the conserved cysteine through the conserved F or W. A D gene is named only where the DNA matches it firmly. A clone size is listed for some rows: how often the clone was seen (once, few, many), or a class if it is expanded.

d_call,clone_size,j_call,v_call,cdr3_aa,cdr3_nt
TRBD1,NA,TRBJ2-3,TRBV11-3,CASSSGGTGTDTQYF,TGTGCCAGCAGCTCCGGGGGGACAGGGACAGATACGCAGTATTTT
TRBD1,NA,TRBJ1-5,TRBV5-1,CASSLGQGVQPQHF,TGCGCCAGCAGCCTTGGACAGGGAGTTCAGCCCCAGCATTTT
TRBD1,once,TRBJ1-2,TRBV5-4,CASSPYFDRDGYTF,TGTGCCAGCAGCCCGTACTTCGACAGGGATGGCTACACCTTC
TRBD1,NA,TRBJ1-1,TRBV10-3,CAITPDRDSAEAFF,TGTGCCATAACCCCGGACAGGGATTCCGCTGAAGCTTTCTTT
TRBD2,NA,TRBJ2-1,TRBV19,CASLSGTSNEQFF,TGTGCCAGTCTCTCCGGGACTAGCAATGAGCAGTTCTTC
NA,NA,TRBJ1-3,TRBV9,CASGRGAGNTIYF,TGTGCCAGCGGACGGGGGGCTGGAAACACCATATATTTT
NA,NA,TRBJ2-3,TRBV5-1,CASSSGLAGGTDTQYF,TGCGCCAGCAGTTCCGGACTGGCCGGGGGCACAGATACGCAGTATTTT
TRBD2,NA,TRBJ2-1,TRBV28,CASSEDGRTQAGEQFF,TGTGCCAGCAGTGAGGACGGGAGGACTCAGGCGGGTGAGCAGTTCTTC
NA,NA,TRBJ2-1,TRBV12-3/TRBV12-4,CASSFRQGQFF,TGTGCCAGCAGTTTCCGGCAGGGACAGTTCTTC
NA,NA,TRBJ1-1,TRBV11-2,CASSLDRPGIRMNTEAFF,TGTGCCAGCAGCTTAGATCGGCCAGGGATAAGAATGAACACTGAAGCTTTCTTT
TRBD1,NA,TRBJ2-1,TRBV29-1,CSVGQAKGSEQFF,TGCAGCGTCGGACAGGCCAAAGGGTCAGAGCAGTTCTTC
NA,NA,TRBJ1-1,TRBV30,CAWSVSEGNGAFF,TGTGCCTGGAGTGTATCGGAGGGGAATGGAGCTTTCTTT
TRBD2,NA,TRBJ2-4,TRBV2,CASQHSEIAGKNIQYF,TGTGCCAGTCAACATTCCGAAATAGCGGGGAAAAACATTCAGTACTTC
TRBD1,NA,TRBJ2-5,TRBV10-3,CAISVLDRGEETQYF,TGTGCCATCAGTGTCTTGGACAGGGGTGAGGAGACCCAGTACTTC
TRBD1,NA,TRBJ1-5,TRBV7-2,CASSLSTAGGGQPQHF,TGTGCCAGCAGCTTATCGACCGCAGGGGGCGGTCAGCCCCAGCATTTT
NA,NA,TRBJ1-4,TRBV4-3,CASSPEASANEKLFF,TGCGCCAGCAGCCCTGAAGCCTCGGCTAATGAAAAACTGTTTTTT
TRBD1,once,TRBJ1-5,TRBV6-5,CASRLDRGNQPQHF,TGTGCCAGCAGGCTCGACAGGGGCAATCAGCCCCAGCATTTT
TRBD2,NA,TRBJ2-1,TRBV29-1,CSVEGLAGGRRNEQFF,TGCAGCGTTGAGGGACTAGCGGGGGGTCGAAGAAATGAGCAGTTCTTC
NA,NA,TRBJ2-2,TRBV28,CAVGANTGELFF,TGTGCCGTCGGGGCGAACACCGGGGAGCTGTTTTTT
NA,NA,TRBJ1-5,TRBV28,CASSSPTTGYQPQHF,TGTGCCAGCAGTTCCCCAACGACAGGTTATCAGCCCCAGCATTTT
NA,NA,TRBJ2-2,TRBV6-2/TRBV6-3,CASSYLEVTTGELFF,TGTGCCAGCAGTTACTTAGAGGTCACCACCGGGGAGCTGTTTTTT
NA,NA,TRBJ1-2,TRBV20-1,CSARGLDSYTF,TGCAGTGCTAGAGGCCTAGATAGCTACACCTTC
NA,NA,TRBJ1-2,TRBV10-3,CAISERGSGAYYGYTF,TGTGCCATCAGTGAACGAGGTTCCGGCGCCTACTATGGCTACACCTTC
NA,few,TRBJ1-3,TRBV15,CATSRGGLLQGNTIYF,TGTGCCACCAGCAGAGGAGGACTACTTCAGGGAAACACCATATATTTT
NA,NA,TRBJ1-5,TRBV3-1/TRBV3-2,CASSQSLGRYSNQPQHF,TGTGCCAGCAGCCAATCTCTGGGGCGTTATAGCAATCAGCCCCAGCATTTT
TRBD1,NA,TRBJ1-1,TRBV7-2,CASSSQGVEAFF,TGTGCCAGCAGCTCACAGGGGGTTGAAGCTTTCTTT
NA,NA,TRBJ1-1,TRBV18,CASSPPTPGQLNTEAFF,TGTGCCAGCTCACCACCTACACCGGGACAACTGAACACTGAAGCTTTCTTT
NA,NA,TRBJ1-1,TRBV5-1,CASSLDPGVTEAFF,TGCGCCAGCAGCTTGGACCCGGGGGTAACTGAAGCTTTCTTT
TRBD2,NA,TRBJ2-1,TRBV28,CASSSTSGRGKNEQFF,TGTGCCAGCAGTTCTACTAGCGGGAGAGGGAAAAATGAGCAGTTCTTC
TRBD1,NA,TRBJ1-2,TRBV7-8,CASSLDRTTGIGYTF,TGTGCCAGCAGCTTAGACCGTACGACAGGGATTGGCTACACCTTC
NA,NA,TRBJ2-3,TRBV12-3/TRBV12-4,CASSLDSPDTQYF,TGTGCCAGCAGTTTAGACAGTCCAGATACGCAGTATTTT
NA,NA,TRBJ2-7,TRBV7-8,CASSLGRQGLYF,TGTGCCAGCAGCTTAGGAAGGCAGGGTCTGTACTTC
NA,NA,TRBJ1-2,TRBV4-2,CASSPDPQGNYGYTF,TGTGCCAGCAGCCCCGACCCTCAGGGCAACTATGGCTACACCTTC
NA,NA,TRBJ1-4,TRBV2,CAIDDRGNEKLFF,TGTGCCATCGACGATAGGGGAAATGAAAAACTGTTTTTT
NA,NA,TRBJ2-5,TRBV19,CASSPRTIQETQYF,TGTGCCAGTAGTCCAAGGACAATTCAAGAGACCCAGTACTTC
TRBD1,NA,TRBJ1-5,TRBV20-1,CSASPGTGNQPQHF,TGCAGTGCTAGTCCCGGGACAGGGAATCAGCCCCAGCATTTT
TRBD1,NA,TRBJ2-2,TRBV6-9,CASMDRSNTGELFF,TGTGCCAGCATGGACAGGTCGAACACCGGGGAGCTGTTTTTT
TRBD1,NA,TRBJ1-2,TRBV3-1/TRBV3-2,CASSPHRTGHYGYTF,TGTGCCAGCAGCCCCCACCGGACAGGCCACTATGGCTACACCTTC
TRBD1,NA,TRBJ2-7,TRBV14,CASSQVYRGTEQYF,TGTGCCAGCAGCCAAGTGTACAGGGGTACGGAGCAGTACTTC
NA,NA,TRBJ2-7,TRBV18,CASSPRGLDYEQYF,TGTGCCAGCTCACCCCGAGGATTGGACTACGAGCAGTACTTC
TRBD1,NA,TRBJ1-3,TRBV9,CASSAGQGGSSSGNTIYF,TGTGCCAGCAGCGCCGGACAGGGGGGTTCTTCCTCTGGAAACACCATATATTTT
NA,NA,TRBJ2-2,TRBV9,CASSLSLTGELFF,TGTGCCAGCAGCCTCTCGCTAACCGGGGAGCTGTTTTTT
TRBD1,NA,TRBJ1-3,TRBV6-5,CASTQGSGNTIYF,TGTGCCAGCACACAGGGGTCTGGAAACACCATATATTTT
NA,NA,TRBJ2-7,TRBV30,CAWSVTGFEQYF,TGTGCCTGGAGTGTCACAGGGTTCGAGCAGTACTTC
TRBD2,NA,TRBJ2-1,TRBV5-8,CASSLLATYNEQFF,TGTGCCAGCAGCTTACTAGCGACCTACAATGAGCAGTTCTTC
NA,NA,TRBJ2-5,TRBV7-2,CASSLGQVGTQYF,TGTGCCAGCAGCTTAGGACAGGTGGGGACCCAGTACTTC
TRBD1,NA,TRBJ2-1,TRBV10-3,CAIEPGTGFDNEQFF,TGTGCCATCGAGCCCGGGACAGGGTTTGACAATGAGCAGTTCTTC
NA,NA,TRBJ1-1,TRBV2,CAKTRGTEAFF,TGTGCCAAAACAAGGGGCACTGAAGCTTTCTTT
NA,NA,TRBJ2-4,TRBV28,CASSTPRGAKNIQYF,TGTGCCAGCAGTACCCCCAGGGGAGCCAAAAACATTCAGTACTTC
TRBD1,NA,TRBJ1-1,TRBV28,CASSSGQGMNTEAFF,TGTGCCAGCAGTTCAGGACAGGGGATGAACACTGAAGCTTTCTTT
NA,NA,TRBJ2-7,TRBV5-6,CASSFSGSVQYF,TGTGCCAGCAGCTTTAGTGGTTCGGTGCAGTACTTC
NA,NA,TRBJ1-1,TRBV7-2,CASSLPGALNTEAFF,TGTGCCAGCAGCTTGCCAGGGGCTTTGAACACTGAAGCTTTCTTT
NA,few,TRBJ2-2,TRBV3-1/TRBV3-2,CASSPEHRWDFPGELFF,TGTGCCAGCAGCCCCGAACACCGATGGGACTTCCCCGGGGAGCTGTTTTTT
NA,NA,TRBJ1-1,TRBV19,CASSTQGNTEAFF,TGTGCCAGTAGTACACAGGGCAACACTGAAGCTTTCTTT
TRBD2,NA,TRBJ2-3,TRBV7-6,CASSFPSGRSDTQYF,TGTGCCAGCAGCTTTCCTAGCGGGAGGTCTGATACGCAGTATTTT
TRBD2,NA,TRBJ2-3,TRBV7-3,CASSLSGGRYTQYF,TGTGCCAGCAGCCTTAGCGGGGGGAGGTATACGCAGTATTTT